These 9 T cell receptor beta chains share one sample of origin, sequenced in a study of Ad26.COV2.S vaccination and SARS-CoV-2 variants. Treatment in this sample: roughly 18 received Ad26.COV2.S at low or high dose, single or two shots; about 5 received placebo; per-sample allocation not given. At day 63 after the first vaccine or placebo injection, samples were drawn. The assay was immunoSEQ multiplex PCR, and TCRdb's table has in-frame clones only and misses some. Of fewer than 400,000 clones listed, about 85% are singletons. Sequences were derived from peripheral blood, sampled in a trial of Ad26.COV2.S vaccine versus placebo. The source is a person between 18 and 60 years old who received the Ad26.COV2.S COVID-19 vaccine or a placebo.

This clone was counted between two and nine times. This chain joins TRBV18 and TRBJ1-5; TRBD1 is a possible D gene (5 bases). The CDR3 sequence is 17 residues long. Germline lookup yields CDR1 KGHSH and CDR2 LQKENI. V lost 4 bases and J lost 1, with 17 bases in between. The chain's CDR3 is CASSQIRATGSNQPQHF. CDR3 sequence (DNA): TGTGCCAGCTCACAGATCAGGGCTACTGGGAGCAATCAGCCCCAGCATTTT.

This clone was recorded at least ten times. This chain uses TRBV5-4 with TRBJ2-5; the D call may be TRBD1 or TRBD2 (5 bases each). Germline CDR1 is SGHNT and CDR2 is YYREEE (reference sequence). The CDR3 sequence is 14 residues long. V dropped 4 bases and J dropped 1 base, with 11 bases sitting between them. This CDR3 is CASSQDGGQETQYF. In DNA, the CDR3 is TGTGCCAGCAGCCAAGATGGGGGCCAAGAGACCCAGTACTTC.

The chain joins TRBV6-2 or TRBV6-3 to TRBJ2-5; 7 bases match TRBD2. The CDR3 runs 13 residues. Per germline, CDR1 MNHEY and CDR2 SVGEGT. Trimming cost V 6 bases and J 6 bases; bases outside gene matches: 7. As DNA, the CDR3 is TGTGCCAGCAGCCTTAGCGGGTGGCAGACCCAGTACTTC. Translation: CASSLSGWQTQYF.

This clone came up once. V gene TRBV11-1 combines with J gene TRBJ2-3; D possibly corresponds to TRBD2 (6 bases). The CDR3 extends over 14 amino acids. Germline V lookup: CDR1 SGHAT, CDR2 FQDESV (reference sequence). The germline V and J ends were trimmed by 6 bases and 2 bases, with 12 bases remaining between them. The CDR3 here is CASRLGGLTDTQYF. In DNA form, the CDR3 reads TGTGCCAGCAGGTTGGGGGGACTCACAGATACGCAGTATTTT. Together with reference TRBV11-1 and TRBJ2-3, the CDR3 gives the full variable domain: EAEVAQSPRYKITEKSQAVAFWCDPISGHATLYWYRQILGQGPELLVQFQDESVVDDSQLPKDRFSAERLKGVDSTLKIQPAELGDSAMYLCASRLGGLTDTQYFGPGTRLTVL.

V usage is TRBV5-1 and J usage is TRBJ2-3, with D possibly matching TRBD2 (5 bases). Germline V lookup: CDR1 SGHRS, CDR2 YFSETQ. The germline V and J ends were trimmed by 4 bases and 0 bases, with 12 bases remaining between them. The CDR3 has 15 residues. This chain's CDR3 is CASSPGLVSTDTQYF. CDR3 sequence (DNA): TGCGCCAGCAGCCCCGGACTCGTCAGCACAGATACGCAGTATTTT.

The J gene is TRBJ1-2, the V gene TRBV13; TRBD1 matches 7 bases. The V and J ends lost 2 bases and 8 bases, in that order; junction bases with no gene match: 14. This CDR3 spans 16 amino acids. Per the germline V gene, CDR1 is PRHDT and CDR2 is FYEKMQ (reference sequence). The CDR3 spells CASSLRRDSFLRGYTF. The DNA for the CDR3 is TGTGCCAGCAGCTTACGGCGGGACAGTTTTTTACGCGGCTACACCTTC.

V gene TRBV30 combines with J gene TRBJ2-2; D is perhaps TRBD2 (6 bases). Trimming removed 0 bases from V and 5 bases from J, with 7 bases in between. The length of the CDR3 is 13 residues. CDR1 and CDR2 from the germline V gene are GTSNPN and SVGIG (reference sequence). The CDR3 spells CAWSVRGTGELFF. Here the CDR3 DNA reads TGTGCCTGGAGTGTACGGGGGACCGGGGAGCTGTTTTTT. Drawing the rest from reference TRBV30 and TRBJ2-2, the complete variable domain is SQTIHQWPATLVQPVGSPLSLECTVEGTSNPNLYWYRQAAGRGLQLLFYSVGIGQISSEVPQNLSASRPQDRQFILSSKKLLLSDSGFYLCAWSVRGTGELFFGEGSRLTVL.

The rearrangement uses TRBV6-1 and TRBJ1-2; D gene uncertain. V lost 2 bases to trimming and J lost 1 base, with 17 bases between them. CDR3 length: 17 residues. The V gene's germline CDR1 is MNHNS and CDR2 SASEGT. CDR3: CASSEMSFVRNNYGYTF. The CDR3 DNA follows: TGTGCCAGCAGTGAAATGAGTTTCGTCCGGAATAACTATGGCTACACCTTC.

The gene calls are TRBV7-8 and TRBJ2-5, with 7 nucleotides matching TRBD2. With 4 bases clipped from V and 3 bases from J, the junction kept 11 bases outside the gene matches. From germline, CDR1 is SGHVS and CDR2 FQNEAQ. The CDR3 length is 16 residues. Here the CDR3 reads CASSSERGFFEETQYF. CDR3 DNA sequence: TGTGCCAGCAGCTCCGAGCGGGGTTTTTTTGAAGAGACCCAGTACTTC.